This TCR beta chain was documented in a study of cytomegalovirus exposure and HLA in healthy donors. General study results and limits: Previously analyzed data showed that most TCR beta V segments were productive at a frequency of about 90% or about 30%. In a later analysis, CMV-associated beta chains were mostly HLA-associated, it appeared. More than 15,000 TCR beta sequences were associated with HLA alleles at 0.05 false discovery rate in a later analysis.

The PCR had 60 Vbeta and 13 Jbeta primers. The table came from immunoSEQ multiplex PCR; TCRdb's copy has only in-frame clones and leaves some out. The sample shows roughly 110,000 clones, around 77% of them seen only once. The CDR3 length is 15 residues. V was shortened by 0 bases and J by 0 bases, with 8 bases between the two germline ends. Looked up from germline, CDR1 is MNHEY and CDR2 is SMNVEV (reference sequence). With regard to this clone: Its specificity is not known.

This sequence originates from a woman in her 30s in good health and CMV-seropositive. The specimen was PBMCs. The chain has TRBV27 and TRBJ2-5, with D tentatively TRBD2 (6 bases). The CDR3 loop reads CASSLSGGDQETQYF. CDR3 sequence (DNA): TGTGCCAGCAGTTTATCGGGCGGGGACCAAGAGACCCAGTACTTC.